This T cell receptor beta chain was sequenced for a study of cytomegalovirus exposure and HLA in healthy donors (dated by TCRdb to 2016 to 2017). In terms of the full investigation: In an earlier analysis of several hundred of the donors, about 270 Gb of sequence data and 90 million to 130 million unique TCR beta sequences from roughly 190 million T cells were reported. To decide whether each TCR beta V gene segment behaved as functional or pseudogenic, an earlier analysis of approximately 620 of the donors relied on high-throughput TCR beta sequencing. In addition to the first cohort of 666 subjects, a separate validation cohort of 100 to 150 different subjects was used. HLA typing covered class I and class II loci at four-digit resolution. The study was designed to test whether signatures of past pathogen exposure could be identified by cataloging public T cell receptors. Rather than drawing on any new phenotypic data, the later analysis identified candidate immune exposures from TCR beta sequences and the way those sequences occurred across donors. The study profiled the T cell repertoires of hundreds of subjects by immunosequencing and related them to cytomegalovirus serostatus. The number of donors typed differed by locus, with roughly 629-640 for A, B, C, DRB1 and DQB1, 522 for DQA1, 600 to 610 for DPA1, and 450 to 480 for DPB1. Several DR-DQ haplotypes were treated as single units for association and clustering because of strong linkage in the cohort. The study combined high-throughput TCR immunosequencing, statistical association of individual TCRs with disease status, and machine learning to predict cytomegalovirus infection status. A later genetic analysis used genome-wide SNP genotypes for about three fifths of the 666 donors, treating that subset as a discovery cohort. Donor age, sex, ethnicity and CMV serostatus were compiled alongside the repertoire data. Among approximately 370 genotyped donors of the cohort, an average of roughly 230,000 unique TCR beta nucleotide sequences was sequenced per donor, of which 15% to 20% were non-productive. All discovery cohort repertoires had been generated on a single sequencing platform. Among the approximately 430 genotyped donors, approximately 76% belonged to the genetic ancestry cluster associated with self-reported Caucasian donors. An early release that covered some 630 HLA-typed donors contained approximately 300 gigabases of sequencing data and about 93 million unique TCR sequences. A later analysis re-analyzed previously published TCR beta repertoires from 650 to 800 donors and added high-resolution HLA genotyping to study TCR occurrence patterns. Overall results and qualifications from the work: Most TCR sequences were observed very rarely across donors, whereas some public TCRs were present in many individuals. Roughly uniform sequencing depth across donors was assumed in presence/absence analyses, although this assumption may not hold. Broadly in line with IMGT annotations, most TCR beta V segments showed up in productive rearrangements about 90% or about 30% of the time in an earlier analysis of some 590 of the donors. Correlated functional status among segregating V segments might reflect linkage disequilibrium, but an unknown experimental factor could not be ruled out. The authors suggested that the approach could potentially be generalized to other disease states and immunological phenotypes. Seventeen rarely observed V segments, including chromosome 9 orphons, were excluded from the earlier analysis of just under 600 of the donors because counts were too low. A later analysis associated some 17,000 TCR beta sequences with specific HLA alleles at a false discovery rate of 0.05. Because some donors lacked HLA typing at each locus, the association tests relied only on the typed subset. For the cohort, immune exposure information was limited to CMV serostatus. V-gene and J-gene trimming of TCR beta chains was associated with a missense DCLRE1C variant in a later genetic analysis, and the association was replicated in an independent cohort. The classifier was reported to diagnose cytomegalovirus status with high specificity and sensitivity in both the original cohort and the validation cohort. The cohort was sequenced for TCR beta chains only, and without alpha or paired-chain data the features that could be detected were limited. A further reported finding was that TCR beta sequences accurately predicted the HLA-A and HLA-B alleles for most subjects in the first cohort. A cluster of highly shared sequence variants was judged likely to be a technical artifact of the sequencing pipeline. A later analysis found that TCR association rates varied across HLA loci, with DRB1 alleles showing the most associated TCRs and HLA-C alleles the fewest. In a later analysis, HLA-associated TCR beta chains were found to be more clonally expanded and to have lower generation probabilities than equally common non-associated chains. The study listed approximately 160 TCR beta chains as associated with cytomegalovirus. The 87-base-pair reads could not distinguish some IMGT-functional V segments, including TRBV6-2 and TRBV6-3, so those segments were excluded. In a later genetic analysis, fewer N-insertions in productive TCRs were reported among donors in an Asian-associated ancestry cluster than the roughly 640-donor mean. A few of the identified cytomegalovirus-associated TCR beta chains were confirmed in vitro to be specific for cytomegalovirus antigens. When HLA alleles, especially DR and DQ, strongly co-occurred, attributing TCR associations to individual alleles was difficult. A later analysis found that most CMV-associated TCR beta chains appeared HLA-restricted, with HLA associations seemingly driven largely by CMV exposure. Several of the top co-occurrence clusters appeared to be linked to parvovirus B19, influenza, CMV and Epstein-Barr virus, according to a later analysis.

The method behind the library was the immunoSEQ multiplex PCR assay. The multiplex PCR relied on a mix of 60 forward primers for TCR Vbeta segments and 13 reverse primers for TCR Jbeta segments. The CDR3 region of rearranged TCR beta genes was amplified from genomic DNA with a multiplex PCR assay. The amplified TCR beta libraries were sequenced on the Illumina HiSeq System as 87-base-pair reads. As for the authors' bioinformatics: A later analysis tallied tens of millions of unique TCR beta chains across the 666 repertoires, and about 12 million of those chains were shared by two or more donors. Raw reads were error-corrected and collapsed into unique sequences with a nearest-neighbor algorithm that merged closely related sequences to remove PCR and sequencing errors. V, D and J gene segments were assigned by aligning CDR3 sequences to IMGT reference sequences. For a sequence to be retained, at least a six-nucleotide match to both a V gene segment and a J gene segment was required. A rearrangement counted as productive if the CDR3 had no stop codons and remained in frame with V and J, and every other rearrangement counted as non-productive. CDR3 was defined by IMGT convention, running from the second conserved V-encoded cysteine to the conserved J-encoded phenylalanine. The earlier analysis of 500 to 600 of the donors excluded sequences that lacked an unambiguous match to a single V gene segment. An earlier analysis of a few hundred of the donors classified V segments as functional when productive rearrangements were above 56.7% and as segregating when the standard deviation between donors was above 5%. A statistical classification framework was built to diagnose cytomegalovirus status from the catalog of TCR beta chain sequences. A later analysis assigned V and J genes by comparing TCR nucleotide sequences with IMGT/GENE-DB human TR gene sequences. The TCRdist pipeline was used in a later analysis to assign CDR3 sequences and most-parsimonious VDJ recombination scenarios. In a later analysis, each TCR beta chain was defined by its CDR3 amino acid sequence together with its V-gene family, and reads without a unique V-gene family were excluded. To address suspected cross-contamination and a sequencing artifact, a later analysis removed 450 to 700 highly shared, low-generation-probability nucleotide sequences. In a later analysis, a clonal expansion index for each public chain was calculated from normalized within-repertoire ranks of inferred template counts. Generation probabilities in a later analysis came from a VDJ recombination model fitted to out-of-frame rearrangements, and those results were checked against IGoR. In a later analysis, hypergeometric tests were used to score TCR-TCR, TCR-HLA and TCR-CMV co-occurrence, with a repertoire-size bias correction applied to TCR pairs. False discovery rates were estimated in a later analysis by permuting HLA or CMV assignments 20 times. In a later analysis, co-occurring TCRs were grouped using DBSCAN, with TCRdist sequence similarity added in when clustering inside HLA-allele-positive subsets. Repertoires with fewer than 30,000 or more than 120,000 public chains were left out of co-occurrence clustering, as were four to six repertoires with anomalous nucleotide sharing. This immuneACCESS table, as held by TCRdb, lists in-frame sequences with V and J called but not all clones. Of the missing ones, under half trace to an unresolved V gene in checked studies; the others have no known cause. Clone size and the V and J calls come from that table; the DNA yielded D and trimming. The sample table records 99,000 or so clones; 75% to 90% of these occur just once. Approximately 7.2% of the sample lies in the top ten.

Counted from cysteine to phenylalanine, this CDR3 has 14 amino acids. Only the CDR3 part of the read is kept: 42 bases, read in frame from the first base. The germline V gene provides CDR1 SGHDT and CDR2 YYEEEE. For this chain, trimming is 5 bases at the V end and 4 bases at the J end, and the number of junction bases without a gene match is 5. To note about this clone: No antigen is known for it. One base away there is no much larger clone; base qualities are not given.

In total, over 600 healthy bone marrow donors made up the cohort. At the time of sampling, all cohort members were nominally healthy, though unrecorded immune exposures were likely present. The donor was CMV seropositive and belonged to the group of 250 to 300 seropositive cohort members. A peripheral blood sample was provided by each donor, and peripheral blood mononuclear cells were used for TCR beta sequencing. The Qiagen DNeasy Blood Extraction Kit was used to extract genomic DNA from the blood cell samples. The TCR sequence derives from a man aged 30-40 years in good health and CMV-seropositive. Sequenced material: PBMCs. This sequence uses TRBV5-6 and TRBJ1-3; TRBD1 aligns with 8 central bases. At the DNA level, the sequence is TGTGCCAGCAGTCGCCGGGACAGGGGAAACACCATATATTTT. Its amino acids are CASSRRDRGNTIYF. Reference TRBV5-6 and TRBJ1-3 genes cover what lies past the CDR3, so the full variable domain is DAGVTQSPTHLIKTRGQQVTLRCSPKSGHDTVSWYQQALGQGPQFIFQYYEEEERQRGNFPDRFSGHQFPNYSSELNVNALLLGDSALYLCASSRRDRGNTIYFGEGSWLTVV.